This T cell receptor (beta chain) was found in a study of Ad26.COV2.S vaccination and SARS-CoV-2 variants. Overall study results and limits: The TCR breadth and depth analyses may have understated or missed part of the total T cell responses. Individuals receiving vaccine had higher spike-specific TCR breadth than placebo recipients did. Participants given vaccine showed non-spike TCR breadth similar to that of placebo recipients.

With regard to this clone: Its target is unknown.

Germline loops: CDR1 SGHTA, CDR2 FQGNSA. Trimming removed 5 bases from V and 0 bases from J, with 17 bases in between. The CDR3 runs to 16 residues. Some clones are missing from TCRdb's copy, which holds only in-frame ones; the method was immunoSEQ multiplex PCR. The repertoire holds fewer than 500,000 clones, with approximately 90% as singletons. The treatment: roughly 18 received Ad26.COV2.S at low or high dose, single or two shots; several received placebo; per-sample allocation not given. After the first vaccine or placebo injection, samples were drawn on day 63. An adult of 18-55 years in Boston served as donor.

The V call is TRBV7-2, the J call TRBJ2-7; D is undetermined. The receptor was derived from a person between 18 and 65 years old who received the Ad26.COV2.S COVID-19 vaccine or a placebo. The sequences come from peripheral blood, collected in a trial of Ad26.COV2.S vaccine versus placebo. The CDR3 region has the DNA TGTGCCAGCAGCGTGACCGTCCTAGTGAGCTCCTACGAGCAGTACTTC. Its protein is CASSVTVLVSSYEQYF.